This section outlines one T cell receptor beta chain sequence together with its context. This clonotype appeared many times. Its antigen has not been determined. The sample holds no much larger clone one base away, and base qualities are not on file. Libraries were prepared through PCR. Instrument used: Illumina HiSeq 2500. Molecular barcoding was employed in the preparation of TCR libraries, with unique molecular identifiers being used to normalize TCRbeta repertoire quantification. The public reads were quality trimmed at Q25 with fastp and then assembled into clones with MiXCR by TCRdb, keeping productive beta chains. Each entry merges the rows of one CDR3 protein and shows their most common DNA and genes. The sample table holds some 80,000 distinct CDR3 sequences, of which 15% to 20% were seen once. The ten largest clonotypes hold about half of the sample. The data were obtained in a study of T-cell reconstitution after alpha-beta-depleted transplantation in children listed by TCRdb under 2016. Background on the whole study: Using TCR repertoire profiling, the study quantitatively followed how T-cell immune reconstitution unfolded in children after TCRalphabeta/CD19-depleted allogeneic hematopoietic cell transplantation. Overall study outcomes, separate from this receptor: About two months after transplant, the apparently early recovery of alphabetaT-cell counts reportedly depended on just several hundred clones that had expanded rapidly and came from non-depleted graft cells. In some patients, the high TCRbeta diversity seen at day 60 was put down to recipient T cells and intrathymic progenitors that had survived conditioning. Hyperexpanded clone frequencies declined over subsequent months; after one year, T-cell counts and TCRbeta diversity were mostly attributed to newly produced T cells.

In the germline V gene, CDR1 corresponds to SGDLS and CDR2 to YYNGEE. The V and J ends are trimmed by 0 bases and 9 bases, leaving 15 bases between them. The CDR3, from cysteine to phenylalanine, totals 15 residues. Of the read, only the CDR3 DNA is kept; its 45 bases are in frame from base 1. The treatment or condition label on this specimen signifies: allogeneic hematopoietic cell transplantation with graft depleted of TCRalphabeta T cells and CD19 B cells. Transplant recipients were children who received TCRalphabeta/CD19-depleted allogeneic hematopoietic cell grafts. The V gene is TRBV9 and the J gene is TRBJ1-4, and TRBD1 may be the D gene, going by 5 matching bases. Source: PBMCs, mostly from graft donor cells, taken 360 days after TCRalphabeta/CD19-depleted stem cell transplant. The TCR originated in a male patient between 2 and 15 years old who had a stem cell transplant for acute lymphoblastic leukemia, so the T cells may come from the graft donor. The sequenced DNA is TGTGCCAGCAGCGTAGATGGACACCTTGGCCAAAAACTGTTTTTT. The resulting protein is CASSVDGHLGQKLFF.